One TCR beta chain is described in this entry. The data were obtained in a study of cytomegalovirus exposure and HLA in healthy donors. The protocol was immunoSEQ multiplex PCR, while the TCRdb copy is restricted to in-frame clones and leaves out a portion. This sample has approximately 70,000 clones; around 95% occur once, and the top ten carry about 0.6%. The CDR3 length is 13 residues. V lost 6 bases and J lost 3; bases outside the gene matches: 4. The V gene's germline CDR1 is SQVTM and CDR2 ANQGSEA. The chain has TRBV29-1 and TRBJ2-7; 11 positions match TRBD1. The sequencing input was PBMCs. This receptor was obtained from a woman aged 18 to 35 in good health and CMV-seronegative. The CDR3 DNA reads TGCAGCGTAAGGACAGGGGGCGGCTACGAGCAGTACTTC. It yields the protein CSVRTGGGYEQYF.